This entry lists 8 T cell receptor beta chains sequenced from one sample in a study of blood T cell repertoires in COVID-19. Libraries were prepared by immunoSEQ multiplex PCR; TCRdb keeps only in-frame clonotypes and omits some of them. This table holds 200,000 to 250,000 clones, almost 85% found once. The sequencing input was PBMCs or T cells enriched from blood (not recorded which). These receptors came from a man aged 40-49 years who had recovered from COVID-19.

Only a few counts were recorded for this clone. This sequence joins TRBV5-6 and TRBJ2-3; TRBD1 aligns across 8 bases. This CDR3 has 15 residues. V gave up 1 base and J gave up 3 bases; unmatched junction bases: 4. CDR1 is SGHDT and CDR2 is YYEEEE in the germline V gene. This CDR3 reads CASSLTGGSTDTQYF. CDR3 coding DNA: TGTGCCAGCAGCTTGACAGGGGGTAGTACAGATACGCAGTATTTT.

J is TRBJ2-3 and V is TRBV5-1, with TRBD2 matching 8 bases. After removal of 4 bases from V and 5 bases from J, the junction contained 6 bases not matched to a gene. The germline CDR1 and CDR2 sequences are SGHRS and YFSETQ. This CDR3 has 14 amino acids. In DNA form, the CDR3 reads TGCGCCAGCAGCACGGGGGGGCTCAAAGATACGCAGTATTTT. This sequence encodes CASSTGGLKDTQYF. Combining the CDR3 with reference TRBV5-1 and TRBJ2-3 gives the whole variable domain KAGVTQTPRYLIKTRGQQVTLSCSPISGHRSVSWYQQTPGQGLQFLFEYFSETQRNKGNFPGRFSGRQFSNSRSEMNVSTLELGDSALYLCASSTGGLKDTQYFGPGTRLTVL.

The V gene is TRBV27, the J gene TRBJ2-3; TRBD1 is a possible D gene (5 bases). CDR1 is MNHEY and CDR2 is SMNVEV in the germline V gene (reference sequence). The V end lost 5 bases, the J end lost 5 bases, and 17 bases lay between the germline ends. There are 15 residues in the CDR3. The CDR3 DNA reads TGTGCCAGCAGTGAGACAGTTCCCTATGGAGATACGCAGTATTTT. Residues: CASSETVPYGDTQYF.

The V and J genes are TRBV30 and TRBJ2-3, with 14 bases aligning to TRBD2. CDR1 is GTSNPN and CDR2 is SVGIG in the germline V gene (reference sequence). This CDR3 has 17 amino acids. Trimming removed 2 bases from V and 2 bases from J; junction bases left unmatched: 6. The CDR3 bases are TGTGCCTGGAGTAGGGGACTAGCGGGAGCCGCCACAGATACGCAGTATTTT. Amino acids: CAWSRGLAGAATDTQYF.

The V gene is TRBV28, the J gene TRBJ2-1, with D hard to call. V lost 4 bases, J lost 0 bases, and 7 bases lay in between. The CDR3 loop spans 14 amino acids. From germline, CDR1 is MDHEN and CDR2 SYDVKM. This chain's CDR3 is CASSSRSSYNEQFF. For the CDR3, the DNA is TGTGCCAGCAGTTCCCGGAGCTCCTACAATGAGCAGTTCTTC.

This rearrangement joins TRBV7-3 to TRBJ2-7; D might be TRBD1 (5 bases). There are 11 residues in the CDR3. Germline V gene sequence: CDR1 SGHTA, CDR2 FQGTGA. Trimming removed 5 bases from V and 6 bases from J, with 8 bases in between. The CDR3 protein is CASSAGSEQYF. DNA of the CDR3: TGTGCCAGCAGCGCAGGGTCCGAGCAGTACTTC.

In this sample, this clone turned up a few times. The chain uses TRBV14 and TRBJ1-1; maybe TRBD1 (6 bases). CDR3 length equals 13 residues. Trimming pared 7 bases from V and 6 bases from J, leaving 15 bases between. The germline V gene has CDR1 SGHDN and CDR2 FVKESK. The CDR3 region is CASNSFRGAEAFF. DNA of the CDR3: TGTGCCAGCAACTCGTTCAGGGGCGCTGAAGCTTTCTTT.

In this sample, this clone turned up once. The rearrangement uses TRBV9 and TRBJ2-3; 12 bases match TRBD2. Per the germline V gene, CDR1 is SGDLS and CDR2 is YYNGEE. The V segment lost 4 bases and the J segment 2 bases; nucleotides outside the gene matches: 5. The CDR3 length is 16 residues. Here the CDR3 DNA reads TGTGCCAGCAGCCACGGACTAGCGGGGACCACAGATACGCAGTATTTT. Its translation is CASSHGLAGTTDTQYF.